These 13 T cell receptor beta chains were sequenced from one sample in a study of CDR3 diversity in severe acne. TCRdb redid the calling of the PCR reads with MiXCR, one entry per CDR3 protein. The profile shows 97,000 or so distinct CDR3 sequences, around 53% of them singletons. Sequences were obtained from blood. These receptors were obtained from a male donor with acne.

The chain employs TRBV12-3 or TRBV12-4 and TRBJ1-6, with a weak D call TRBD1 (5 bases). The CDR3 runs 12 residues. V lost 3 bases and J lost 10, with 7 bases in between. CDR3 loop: CASSFRGSPLHF. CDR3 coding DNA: TGTGCCAGCAGTTTTCGGGGGTCACCCCTCCACTTT.

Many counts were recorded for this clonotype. The CDR3 sequence is CASSFYAGVLHSTDTQYF. The CDR3, as DNA: TGTGCCAGCAGCTTTTACGCGGGAGTGTTACACAGCACAGATACGCAGTATTTT. The gene calls are TRBV7-8 and TRBJ2-3; 7 nucleotides match TRBD2. J gave up 0 bases and V 3 bases, and 12 bases lay outside the gene matches. CDR3 length equals 18 residues. CDR1 is SGHVS and CDR2 is FQNEAQ in the germline V gene.

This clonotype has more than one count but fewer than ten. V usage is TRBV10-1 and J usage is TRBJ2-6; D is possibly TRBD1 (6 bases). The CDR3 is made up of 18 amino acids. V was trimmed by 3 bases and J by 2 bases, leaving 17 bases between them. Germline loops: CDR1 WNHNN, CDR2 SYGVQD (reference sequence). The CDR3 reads CASSDRQALLTGANVLTF. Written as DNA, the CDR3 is TGCGCCAGCAGTGACCGACAGGCCTTACTAACTGGGGCCAACGTCCTGACTTTC.

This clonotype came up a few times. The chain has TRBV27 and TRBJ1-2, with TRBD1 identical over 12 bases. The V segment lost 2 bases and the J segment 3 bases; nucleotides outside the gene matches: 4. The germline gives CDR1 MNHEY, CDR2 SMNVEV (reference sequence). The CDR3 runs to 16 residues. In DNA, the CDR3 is TGTGCCAGCAGTTTAACCGGGACAGGGGGCCACTATGGCTACACCTTC. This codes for CASSLTGTGGHYGYTF.

The CDR3 nucleotides read TGCGCCAGCAGCCAAGGGTCCGAGGCTAATGAAAAACTGTTTTTT. Translating gives CASSQGSEANEKLFF. This chain connects TRBV4-1 to TRBJ1-4; D unclear. CDR1 and CDR2 (germline): MGHRA, YSYEKL. Trimming took 1 base from V and 3 from J, leaving 9 bases between them. This CDR3 is 15 amino acids long.

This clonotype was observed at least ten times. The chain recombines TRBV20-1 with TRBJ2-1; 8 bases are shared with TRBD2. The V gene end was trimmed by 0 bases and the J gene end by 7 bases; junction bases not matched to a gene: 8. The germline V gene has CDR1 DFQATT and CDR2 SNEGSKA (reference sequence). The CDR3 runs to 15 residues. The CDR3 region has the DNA TGCAGTGCTAGAGATATAACTAGCGGTATAAATGAGCAGTTCTTC. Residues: CSARDITSGINEQFF.

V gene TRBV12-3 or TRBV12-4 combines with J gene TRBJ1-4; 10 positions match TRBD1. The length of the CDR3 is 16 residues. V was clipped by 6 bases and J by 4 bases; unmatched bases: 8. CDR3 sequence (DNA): TGTGCCAGCAGCGACAGGGGGCGTGCGGTTAATGAAAAACTGTTTTTT. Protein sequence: CASSDRGRAVNEKLFF.

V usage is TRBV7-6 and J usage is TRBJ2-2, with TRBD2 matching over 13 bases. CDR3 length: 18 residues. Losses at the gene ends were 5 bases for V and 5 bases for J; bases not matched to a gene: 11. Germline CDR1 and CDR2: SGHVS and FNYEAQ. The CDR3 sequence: CASSNRLAGGRGTGELFF. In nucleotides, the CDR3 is TGTGCCAGCAGCAACAGACTAGCGGGAGGCCGGGGGACCGGGGAGCTGTTTTTT. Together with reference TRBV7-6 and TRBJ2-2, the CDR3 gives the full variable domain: GAGVSQSPRYKVTKRGQDVALRCDPISGHVSLYWYRQALGQGPEFLTYFNYEAQQDKSGLPNDRFSAERPEGSISTLTIQRTEQRDSAMYRCASSNRLAGGRGTGELFFGEGSRLTVL.

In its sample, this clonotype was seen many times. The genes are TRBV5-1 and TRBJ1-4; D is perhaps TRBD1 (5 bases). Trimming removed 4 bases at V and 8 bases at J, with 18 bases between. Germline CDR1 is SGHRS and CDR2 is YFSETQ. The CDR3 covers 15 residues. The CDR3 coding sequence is TGCGCCAGCAGCCTGTTCGGAGGGACCGGCGAAAAACTGTTTTTT. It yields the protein CASSLFGGTGEKLFF. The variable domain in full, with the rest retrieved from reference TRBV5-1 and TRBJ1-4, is KAGVTQTPRYLIKTRGQQVTLSCSPISGHRSVSWYQQTPGQGLQFLFEYFSETQRNKGNFPGRFSGRQFSNSRSEMNVSTLELGDSALYLCASSLFGGTGEKLFFGSGTQLSVL.

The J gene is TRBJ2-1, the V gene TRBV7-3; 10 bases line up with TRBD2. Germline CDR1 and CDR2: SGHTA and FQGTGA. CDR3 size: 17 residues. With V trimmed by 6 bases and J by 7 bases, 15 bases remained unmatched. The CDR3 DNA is TGTGCCAGCAGGCCCAGCGGGAGGGCCGCAGTTGCTAATGAGCAGTTCTTC. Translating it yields CASRPSGRAAVANEQFF.

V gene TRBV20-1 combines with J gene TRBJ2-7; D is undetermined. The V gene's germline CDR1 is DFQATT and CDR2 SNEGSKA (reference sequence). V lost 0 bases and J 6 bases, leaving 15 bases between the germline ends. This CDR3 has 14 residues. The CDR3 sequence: CSARDLLLGSEQYF. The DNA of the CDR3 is TGCAGTGCTAGAGATTTGTTGCTAGGAAGCGAGCAGTACTTC.

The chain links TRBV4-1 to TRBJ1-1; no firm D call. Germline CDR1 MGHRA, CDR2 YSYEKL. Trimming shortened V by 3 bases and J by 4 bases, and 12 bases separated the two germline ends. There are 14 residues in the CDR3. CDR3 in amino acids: CASSQGTYGTEAFF. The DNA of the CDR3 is TGCGCCAGCAGCCAGGGAACCTATGGCACTGAAGCTTTCTTT.

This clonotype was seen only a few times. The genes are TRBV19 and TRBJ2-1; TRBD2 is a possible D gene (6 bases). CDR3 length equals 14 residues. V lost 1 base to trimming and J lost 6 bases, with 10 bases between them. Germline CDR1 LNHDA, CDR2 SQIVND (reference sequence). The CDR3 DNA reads TGTGCCAGTAGTATAGTAGCGGTCCGCAATGAGCAGTTCTTC. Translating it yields CASSIVAVRNEQFF.